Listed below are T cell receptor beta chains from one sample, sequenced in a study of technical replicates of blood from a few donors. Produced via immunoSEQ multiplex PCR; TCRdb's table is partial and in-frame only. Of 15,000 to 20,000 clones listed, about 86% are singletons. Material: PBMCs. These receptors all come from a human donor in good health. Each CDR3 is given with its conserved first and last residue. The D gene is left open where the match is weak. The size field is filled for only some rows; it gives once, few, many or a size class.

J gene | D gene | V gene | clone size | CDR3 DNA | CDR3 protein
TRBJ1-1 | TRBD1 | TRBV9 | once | TGTGCCAGCAGCATCTCGAGACAGGGGAAAACTGAAGCTTTCTTT | CASSISRQGKTEAFF
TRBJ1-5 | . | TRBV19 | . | TGTGCCAGTAGTATAGCCGGGGGCAATCAGCCCCAGCATTTT | CASSIAGGNQPQHF
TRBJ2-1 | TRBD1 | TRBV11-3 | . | TGTGCCAGCAGCCTCCGACAGGGCGATGAGCAGTTCTTC | CASSLRQGDEQFF
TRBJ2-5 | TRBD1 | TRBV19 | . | TGTGCCAGTAGACCTTCCGGGACAGGAGGAGAGACCCAGTACTTC | CASRPSGTGGETQYF
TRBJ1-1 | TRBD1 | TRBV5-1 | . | TGCGCCAGCAGCTTGGGGGAGCGGGACAGGGTTAACGATGAAGCTTTCTTT | CASSLGERDRVNDEAFF
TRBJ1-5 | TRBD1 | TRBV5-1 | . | TGCGCCAGCAGCTCCGGGACAGGGAGATTCGAGCCCCAGCATTTT | CASSSGTGRFEPQHF
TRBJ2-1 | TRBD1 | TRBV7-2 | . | TGTGCCAGCAGCTTAGTTCGTTTAGAGGGGGCCCACTACAATGAGCAGTTCTTC | CASSLVRLEGAHYNEQFF
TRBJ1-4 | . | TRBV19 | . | TGTGCCAGTCGCAGGGGATCAACTAATGAAAAACTGTTTTTT | CASRRGSTNEKLFF
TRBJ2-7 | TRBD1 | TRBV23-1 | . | TGCGCCAGCAGTCATGCGTGGACAGGGGGACACGAGCAGTACTTC | CASSHAWTGGHEQYF
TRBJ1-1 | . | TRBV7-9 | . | TGTGCCAGCAGCTTTTCAGGGATGAACACTGAAGCTTTCTTT | CASSFSGMNTEAFF
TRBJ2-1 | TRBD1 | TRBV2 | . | TGTGCCAGCAGTCGGGGACAGGGGGGATACAATGAGCAGTTCTTC | CASSRGQGGYNEQFF